This TCR beta chain emerged from a study of blood T cell repertoires in COVID-19. Original data processing: Reference gene primer amplification yielded estimated nucleated cell counts. Using immunoSEQ multiplex PCR, the repertoire was profiled, and TCRdb retains in-frame clones only, with some absent. V and J calls and clone size come straight from that table; D and trimming were deduced from the DNA. The sample lists tens of thousands of clones, roughly 82% occurring once. The receptor comes from a woman between 55 and 75 years old with acute or convalescent COVID-19. Specimen: peripheral blood.

CDR3 region: CASSPQDMNTEAFF. Written as DNA, the CDR3 is TGTGCCAGCTCACCCCAGGACATGAACACTGAAGCTTTCTTT. V gene TRBV18 combines with J gene TRBJ1-1; TRBD1 is a possible D gene (5 bases). The germline V gene encodes CDR1 KGHSH and CDR2 LQKENI. V lost 3 bases and J 0 bases, leaving 8 bases between the germline ends. CDR3 length: 14 residues. The whole variable domain, filled in from reference TRBV18 and TRBJ1-1, reads NAGVMQNPRHLVRRRGQEARLRCSPMKGHSHVYWYRQLPEEGLKFMVYLQKENIIDESGMPKERFSAEFPKEGPSILRIQQVVRGDSAAYFCASSPQDMNTEAFFGQGTRLTVV.